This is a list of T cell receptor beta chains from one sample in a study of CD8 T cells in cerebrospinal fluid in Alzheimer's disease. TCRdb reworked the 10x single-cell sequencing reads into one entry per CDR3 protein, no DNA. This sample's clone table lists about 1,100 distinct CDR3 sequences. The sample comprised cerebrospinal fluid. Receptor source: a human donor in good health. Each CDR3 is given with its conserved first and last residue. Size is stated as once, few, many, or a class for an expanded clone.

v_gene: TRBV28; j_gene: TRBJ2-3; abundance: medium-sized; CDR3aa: CASSAPPSTDTQYF
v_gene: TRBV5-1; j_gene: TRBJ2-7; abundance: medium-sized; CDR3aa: CASSHPVSYEQYF
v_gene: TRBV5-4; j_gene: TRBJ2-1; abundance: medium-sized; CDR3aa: CASSSGPGWGEQFF
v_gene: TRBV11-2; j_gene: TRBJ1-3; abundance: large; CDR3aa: CASGRGSNSGNTIYF
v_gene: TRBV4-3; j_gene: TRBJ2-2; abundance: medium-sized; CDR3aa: CASSQGLAGTGELFF
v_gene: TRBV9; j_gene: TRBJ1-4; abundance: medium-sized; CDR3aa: CASSARQGAYEKLFF
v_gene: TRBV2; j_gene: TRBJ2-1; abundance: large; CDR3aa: CASMGWWITGVPYEQFF
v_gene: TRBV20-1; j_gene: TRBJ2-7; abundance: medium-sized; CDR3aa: CSARDRLAGQTYEQYF
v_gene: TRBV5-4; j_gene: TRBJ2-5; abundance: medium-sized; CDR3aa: CASSLVSAETQYF
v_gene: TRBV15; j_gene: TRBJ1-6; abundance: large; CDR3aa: CATSRGSTGYNSPLHF
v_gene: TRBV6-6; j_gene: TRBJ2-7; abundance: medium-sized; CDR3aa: CASSYNEAGVLYEQYF
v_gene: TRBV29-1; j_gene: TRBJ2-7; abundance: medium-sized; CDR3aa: CSVDSPSGYEQYF
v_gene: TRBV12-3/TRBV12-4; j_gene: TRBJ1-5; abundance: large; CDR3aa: CASREGTGNQPQHF